This T cell receptor beta chain stems from a study of T cell responses to AZD1222 COVID-19 vaccine. Study-wide points: Females made up more of the donors, who were largely white British, and clonal diversity may have come out too low. Increased Spike-specific TCR breadth and depth were observed after two AZD1222 doses.

Produced via immunoSEQ multiplex PCR; TCRdb's table is partial and in-frame only. Of about 130,000 clones listed, approximately 89% are singletons. The CDR3 length is 11 residues. Trimming pared 8 bases from V and 6 bases from J, leaving 10 bases between. Note on this clone: The antigen is unknown.

Analysis merged second doses at about 4 or about 12 weeks. The source is an adult who received the AZD1222 COVID-19 vaccine. Sequenced material: peripheral blood, taken 28 days after the second AZD1222 dose. J is TRBJ1-1 and V is TRBV12-3 or TRBV12-4, with D possibly being TRBD1 (5 bases). Written as DNA, the CDR3 is TGTGCCAGCCTCGAAGGGGCTGAAGCTTTCTTT. This codes for CASLEGAEAFF.